This T cell receptor beta chain was retrieved from a study of early T cells in non-severe SARS-CoV-2 infection. Turning to the study itself: Alpha and beta chains were unpaired, from unsorted whole-blood bulk RNA. Whole-study results and caveats: Matching results from VDJdb favored anti-spike CD8 responses, leaving private and CD4 specificities undetected.

MiXCR, run by TCRdb on the 5' RACE reads, gives a single entry per CDR3 protein. The data show around 46,000 distinct CDR3 sequences, with roughly 5% seen just once and about 5% held by the top ten. This clonotype was counted many times. The antigen remains unidentified. The germline gives CDR1 MGHRA, CDR2 YSYEKL. This CDR3 spans 14 amino acids. V was cut by 3 bases and J by 4 bases, with 13 bases left in between. The sequence was obtained from an adult who was a healthcare worker with PCR-confirmed SARS-CoV-2 infection or an uninfected control (not recorded which). This chain uses TRBV4-1 with TRBJ2-7; either TRBD1 or TRBD2 may supply D (5 bases each). This material consisted of whole blood, taken at baseline. The CDR3 loop is CASSQPGPAYEQYF. CDR3 sequence (DNA): TGCGCCAGCAGCCAGCCGGGGCCTGCGTACGAGCAGTACTTC.